This T cell receptor (beta chain) stems from a study of PD-L1 blockade in urothelial cancer. Study-level information: A median around 150,000 T cells were found in blood samples.

Broader study findings: Pretreatment TCR clonality in blood, when below the median, was predictive of better survival.

Specified time point: pretreatment peripheral blood. The table came from immunoSEQ multiplex PCR; TCRdb's copy has only in-frame clones and leaves some out. The table records about 81,000 clones, roughly 90% of them present only once. With 10 bases removed from V and 0 bases from J, the gap between germline ends came to 18 bases. The CDR3 has 15 residues. Germline CDR1 MNHEY, CDR2 SVGAGI. The table lists this clone with a few counts. Its antigen is currently unknown. The sequence was collected from a woman of 80 years or more with urothelial cancer. The sample consisted of PBMCs, taken around atezolizumab (anti-PD-L1) treatment. The V and J genes are TRBV6-5 and TRBJ1-1; TRBD1 might be the D (5 bases). The CDR3 loop is CATSPGRTLNTEAFF. In DNA form, the CDR3 reads TGTGCCACTTCCCCAGGGAGGACACTGAACACTGAAGCTTTCTTT.